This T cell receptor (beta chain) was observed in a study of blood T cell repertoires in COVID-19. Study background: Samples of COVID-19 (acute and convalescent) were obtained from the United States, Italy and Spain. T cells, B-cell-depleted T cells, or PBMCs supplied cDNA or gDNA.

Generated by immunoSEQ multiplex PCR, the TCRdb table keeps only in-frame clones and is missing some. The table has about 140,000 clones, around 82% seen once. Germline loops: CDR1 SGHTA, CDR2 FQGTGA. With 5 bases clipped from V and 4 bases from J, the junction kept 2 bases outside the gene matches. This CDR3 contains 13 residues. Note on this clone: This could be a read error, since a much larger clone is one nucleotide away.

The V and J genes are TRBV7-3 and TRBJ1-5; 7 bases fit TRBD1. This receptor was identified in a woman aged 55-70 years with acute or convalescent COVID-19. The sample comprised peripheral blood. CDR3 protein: CASSPGQNQPQHF. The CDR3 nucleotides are TGTGCCAGCAGCCCGGGACAGAATCAGCCCCAGCATTTT. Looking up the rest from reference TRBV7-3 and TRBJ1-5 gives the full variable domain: GAGVSQTPSNKVTEKGKYVELRCDPISGHTALYWYRQSLGQGPEFLIYFQGTGAADDSGLPNDRFFAVRPEGSVSTLKIQRTERGDSAVYLCASSPGQNQPQHFGDGTRLSIL.